Listed here are 28 T cell receptor beta chains from one sample, sequenced in a study of long-term antiretroviral therapy in people with HIV. Version v3.0 of the immunoSEQ assay ran at survey level. TCRdb keeps only in-frame clones here, not all; method: immunoSEQ multiplex PCR. The sample yields tens of thousands of clones, approximately 86% seen once. Sequenced material: unsorted PBMCs, taken about 5 years before starting antiretroviral therapy. The origin of the receptors is a man over 45 with HIV.

The chain recombines TRBV5-1 with TRBJ1-4; D may be TRBD1 (5 bases). This CDR3 is built from 15 residues. CDR1 is SGHRS, CDR2 YFSETQ, per germline. V was shortened by 0 bases and J by 9 bases, with 15 bases between the two germline ends. The CDR3 DNA reads as TGCGCCAGCAGCTTGGTCGAGGGAAGGGGCAAAAAACTGTTTTTT. Translated: CASSLVEGRGKKLFF.

J is TRBJ1-4 and V is TRBV20-1; D is uncertain. V gave up 0 bases and J gave up 5 bases, with 1 base separating them. Germline CDR1 DFQATT, CDR2 SNEGSKA (reference sequence). The CDR3 is 11 amino acids. CDR3 sequence reads: CSARENEKLFF. The CDR3 DNA reads TGCAGTGCTAGAGAAAATGAAAAACTGTTTTTT.

The V call is TRBV5-8, the J call TRBJ2-3; a weak D match, TRBD2 (6 bases). This CDR3 region has 18 residues. Germline values: CDR1 SGHTS, CDR2 YDEGEE. V was cut by 7 bases and J by 0 bases, with 24 bases left in between. The DNA of the CDR3 is TGTGCCAGCCCCTCCGCGAATTGGCGGGGCGCTAGCACAGATACGCAGTATTTT. This sequence encodes CASPSANWRGASTDTQYF.

A note on this clone: Other nucleotide sequences in the sample specify the same CDR3. The chain is built from TRBV7-9 and TRBJ2-3, with D unresolved. CDR1 and CDR2 (germline): SEHNR, FQNEAQ (reference sequence). V was shortened by 5 bases and J by 0 bases, with 3 bases between the two germline ends. The CDR3 runs to 12 residues. The CDR3 loop is CASSASTDTQYF. The CDR3 DNA sequence: TGTGCCAGCAGCGCCAGCACAGATACGCAGTATTTT.

The genes are TRBV11-2 and TRBJ1-5; D unresolved. Germline loops: CDR1 SGHAT, CDR2 FQNNGV. CDR3 length equals 15 residues. The V end was cut by 5 bases, the J end by 3 bases, with 14 bases between. The CDR3 sequence: CASSPTWEYNQPQHF. The CDR3 DNA follows: TGTGCCAGCAGCCCCACATGGGAGTACAATCAGCCCCAGCATTTT. Using reference TRBV11-2 and TRBJ1-5 for the parts outside the CDR3, the full variable domain is EAGVAQSPRYKIIEKRQSVAFWCNPISGHATLYWYQQILGQGPKLLIQFQNNGVVDDSQLPKDRFSAERLKGVDSTLKIQPAKLEDSAVYLCASSPTWEYNQPQHFGDGTRLSIL.

The chain carries TRBV4-3 and TRBJ2-7; unclear D gene. The CDR3 loop spans 15 amino acids. Germline V gene sequence: CDR1 LGHNA, CDR2 YSLEER. V was shortened by 1 base and J by 4 bases, with 14 bases between the two germline ends. CDR3 bases: TGCGCCAGCAGCCAAGCTATACCCGAAGCTTACGAGCAGTACTTC. Its translation is CASSQAIPEAYEQYF.

This chain uses TRBV5-1 with TRBJ1-1; D gene ambiguous. V was cut by 4 bases and J by 3 bases, with 16 bases left in between. The CDR3 spans 15 residues. Germline-derived CDR1 and CDR2 are SGHRS and YFSETQ. The chain's CDR3 is CASSAYGSFDTEAFF. CDR3 DNA: TGCGCCAGCAGCGCCTACGGGAGCTTCGACACTGAAGCTTTCTTT.

The J gene is TRBJ2-2, the V gene TRBV4-3, with D possibly matching TRBD1 (6 bases). Germline CDR1 reads LGHNA; CDR2 reads YSLEER. Deletions cut 6 bases from V and 7 bases from J, with 12 bases between. The length of the CDR3 is 13 residues. CDR3 coding DNA: TGCGCCAGCAGTGAACTAGGGGGCGGGGAGCTGTTTTTT. Translation gives CASSELGGGELFF.

This chain uses TRBV4-3 with TRBJ2-7; no clear D. Looked up from germline, CDR1 is LGHNA and CDR2 is YSLEER. CDR3 length equals 16 residues. Trimming took 0 bases from V and 6 from J, leaving 18 bases between them. CDR3 residues: CASSQDTFPPRSEQYF. The CDR3 coding sequence is TGCGCCAGCAGCCAAGATACGTTTCCACCGCGTAGCGAGCAGTACTTC.

CDR3 in amino acids: CASSSDNRYEQYF. In DNA form, the CDR3 reads TGTGCCAGCAGCTCGGACAATCGGTACGAGCAGTACTTC. The rearrangement uses TRBV5-6 and TRBJ2-7, with TRBD1 as a possible D gene (5 bases). V lost 3 bases to trimming and J lost 4 bases, with 11 bases between them. This CDR3 has 13 amino acids. Germline V gene data show CDR1 as SGHDT and CDR2 as YYEEEE.

This chain uses TRBV6-4 with TRBJ1-2, with a possible D match to TRBD1 (6 bases). This CDR3 is built from 14 residues. CDR1 is MRHNA, CDR2 SNTAGT, per germline. V gave up 5 bases and J gave up 1 base, with 11 bases separating them. CDR3 amino acids: CASSPTGVNYGYTF. The CDR3 nucleotides read TGTGCCAGCAGTCCGACAGGAGTTAACTATGGCTACACCTTC.

This clone is a singleton in its sample. The gene calls are TRBV5-6 and TRBJ1-4; tentative D call: TRBD1 (5 bases). Trimming took 2 bases from V and 13 from J, leaving 24 bases between them. The CDR3 spans 16 residues. The germline gives CDR1 SGHDT, CDR2 YYEEEE. CDR3 coding DNA: TGTGCCAGCAGCTTTGGGGCCGGGGACGCATTTATGGGACTGTTTTTT. Translation gives CASSFGAGDAFMGLFF.

This sequence joins TRBV10-1 and TRBJ2-1; 10 nucleotides line up with TRBD2. Germline lookup yields CDR1 WNHNN and CDR2 SYGVQD (reference sequence). V lost 3 bases to trimming and J lost 6 bases; unmatched junction nucleotides: 5. This CDR3 is built from 15 residues. CDR3 DNA: TGCGCCAGCAGTGATATCAGCGGGAGGGCCAATGAGCAGTTCTTC. This translates into CASSDISGRANEQFF.

J is TRBJ1-5 and V is TRBV5-1; D not resolved. Trimming pared 0 bases from V and 4 bases from J, leaving 11 bases between. CDR1 is SGHRS and CDR2 is YFSETQ in the germline V gene. The CDR3 runs 15 residues. CDR3 coding DNA: TGCGCCAGCAGCTTGGGGCAGGCTAAAAATCAGCCCCAGCATTTT. Protein product: CASSLGQAKNQPQHF.

V and J are TRBV9 and TRBJ2-1; 7 bases match TRBD2. The CDR3 sequence is 14 residues long. Germline-derived CDR1 and CDR2 are SGDLS and YYNGEE. V lost 3 bases to trimming and J lost 2 bases; unmatched junction nucleotides: 2. In DNA form, the CDR3 reads TGTGCCAGCAGCGCTAGCGGCGCCTACAATGAGCAGTTCTTC. This sequence encodes CASSASGAYNEQFF. Full variable domain (missing parts from reference TRBV9 and TRBJ2-1): DSGVTQTPKHLITATGQRVTLRCSPRSGDLSVYWYQQSLDQGLQFLIQYYNGEERAKGNILERFSAQQFPDLHSELNLSSLELGDSALYFCASSASGAYNEQFFGPGTRLTVL.

The chain uses TRBV30 and TRBJ2-7; TRBD1 matches at 9 bases. The germline CDR1 and CDR2 sequences are GTSNPN and SVGIG (reference sequence). The CDR3 length is 16 residues. Losses at the gene ends were 1 base for V and 3 bases for J; bases not matched to a gene: 10. CDR3 loop: CAWSAGFGTGLYEQYF. For the CDR3, the DNA is TGTGCCTGGAGTGCCGGTTTTGGGACAGGGCTCTACGAGCAGTACTTC.

The V gene is TRBV10-2, the J gene TRBJ1-1; 9 positions match TRBD1. The junction had 5 bases not matched to a gene; V was cut back by 5 bases and J by 4 bases. Germline lookup yields CDR1 WSHSY and CDR2 SAAADI. This CDR3 region has 14 residues. The CDR3 loop reads CASSRQGVVTEAFF. DNA for the CDR3: TGCGCCAGCAGTCGACAGGGGGTTGTCACTGAAGCTTTCTTT.

This rearrangement joins TRBV5-4 to TRBJ2-5; TRBD1 matches at 7 bases. V shed 0 bases and J 3 bases; nucleotides not matched to a gene: 8. Germline V CDR1 and CDR2: SGHNT, YYREEE (reference sequence). The CDR3 length is 16 residues. As DNA, the CDR3 is TGTGCCAGCAGCTTGGAATGGACAGGAGCGAAAGAGACCCAGTACTTC. It yields the protein CASSLEWTGAKETQYF.

The J gene is TRBJ1-6, the V gene TRBV7-2; D possibly corresponds to TRBD1 (5 bases). This CDR3 comprises 17 residues. The germline V gene encodes CDR1 SGHTA and CDR2 FQGNSA. Trimming took off 5 bases at V and 7 bases at J, with 21 bases between the two ends. The DNA for the CDR3 is TGTGCCAGCAGCCCCCGAGCTCGACAGCAATACAATTCACCCCTCCACTTT. It translates to CASSPRARQQYNSPLHF.

The CDR3 region is CASSFIAGELFF. The CDR3 DNA reads TGTGCCAGCAGCTTCATCGCCGGGGAGCTGTTTTTT. V gene TRBV11-3 combines with J gene TRBJ2-2; D unresolved. The CDR3 is made up of 12 amino acids. Looked up from germline, CDR1 is SGHNT and CDR2 is YENEEA. The ends were cut back, 3 bases at V and 6 bases at J, with 5 bases in the middle.

This clone was found once. This CDR3 is CAWSGRGGVYEQYF. Written as DNA, the CDR3 is TGTGCCTGGAGTGGGCGGGGGGGCGTGTACGAGCAGTACTTC. The V gene is TRBV30, the J gene TRBJ2-7, with TRBD2 identical over 9 bases. The junction had 5 bases not matched to a gene; V was cut back by 1 base and J by 4 bases. Per germline, CDR1 GTSNPN and CDR2 SVGIG (reference sequence). The length of the CDR3 is 14 residues. The whole variable domain, filled in from reference TRBV30 and TRBJ2-7, reads SQTIHQWPATLVQPVGSPLSLECTVEGTSNPNLYWYRQAAGRGLQLLFYSVGIGQISSEVPQNLSASRPQDRQFILSSKKLLLSDSGFYLCAWSGRGGVYEQYFGPGTRLTVT.

The chain is built from TRBV7-2 and TRBJ1-1; D gene uncertain. Germline V CDR1 and CDR2: SGHTA, FQGNSA. The CDR3 has 14 amino acids. The V end lost 0 bases, the J end lost 7 bases, and 12 bases lay between the germline ends. This chain's CDR3 is CASSLAHTALEAFF. The CDR3, as DNA: TGTGCCAGCAGCTTAGCGCACACAGCTCTTGAAGCTTTCTTT.

The J gene is TRBJ2-5, the V gene TRBV5-1; D not resolved. Trimming took off 4 bases at V and 0 bases at J, with 10 bases between the two ends. Germline V gene data show CDR1 as SGHRS and CDR2 as YFSETQ. CDR3 length: 14 residues. Written as DNA, the CDR3 is TGCGCCAGCAGCCAGCAGTGGTACCAAGAGACCCAGTACTTC. It encodes CASSQQWYQETQYF.

This clone was seen only once. V gene TRBV7-2 combines with J gene TRBJ1-1, with 11 positions matching TRBD1. Looked up from germline, CDR1 is SGHTA and CDR2 is FQGNSA. The CDR3 sequence is 18 residues long. V gave up 6 bases and J gave up 6 bases; unmatched junction bases: 18. The CDR3 here is CASRTMPGQGVGFAEAFF. In nucleotides, the CDR3 is TGTGCCAGCAGAACTATGCCGGGACAGGGGGTAGGTTTCGCTGAAGCTTTCTTT.

The chain has TRBV9 and TRBJ2-2; D not certain. The CDR3 sequence is 14 residues long. Looked up from germline, CDR1 is SGDLS and CDR2 is YYNGEE. Trimming pared 3 bases from V and 7 bases from J, leaving 13 bases between. DNA for the CDR3: TGTGCCAGCAGCGAAACCGCGACTCTCGGGGAGCTGTTTTTT. It is translated as CASSETATLGELFF.

The V gene is TRBV2, the J gene TRBJ2-7, with 8 bases fitting TRBD1. CDR3 length: 13 residues. Germline assignment: CDR1 SNHLY and CDR2 FYNNEI. Trimming took 7 bases from V and 2 from J; bases not matched to a gene: 4. CDR3 loop: CASIWDRTYEQYF. CDR3 bases: TGTGCCAGCATCTGGGACAGGACCTACGAGCAGTACTTC.

This chain links TRBV4-2 with TRBJ2-3; TRBD2 might be the D (5 bases). This CDR3 spans 15 amino acids. The V gene lost 0 bases and the J gene lost 4 bases, with 11 bases spanning the gap. Germline CDR1 reads LGHNA; CDR2 reads YNFKEQ. As DNA, the CDR3 is TGTGCCAGCAGCCAAGATCTCCTAGCAGCAGATACGCAGTATTTT. The encoded protein is CASSQDLLAADTQYF.

CDR3 coding DNA: TGTGCCAGCAGTTTAGGCGGGCGAAGCTCCTACAATGAGCAGTTCTTC. It translates to CASSLGGRSSYNEQFF. V gene TRBV27 combines with J gene TRBJ2-1; possible D gene TRBD2, 5 bases. Germline values: CDR1 MNHEY, CDR2 SMNVEV (reference sequence). Deletions cut 2 bases from V and 0 bases from J, with 11 bases between. This CDR3 has 16 amino acids.